This TCR beta chain was identified in a study of response to subunit inactivated influenza vaccine. MiXCR was run by TCRdb on the RT-PCR reads, yielding one entry per CDR3 protein. The data hold a few hundred thousand distinct CDR3 sequences, with less than 7.5% observed a single time. Germline V gives CDR1 DFQATT, CDR2 SNEGSKA (reference sequence). This CDR3 spans 17 amino acids. Trimming cost V 4 bases and J 4 bases; bases outside gene matches: 13. The chain employs TRBV20-1 and TRBJ2-7; 13 nucleotides agree with TRBD2. The receptor was derived from a man aged 45 to 70 who received an inactivated influenza vaccine. The specimen comprised PBMCs from blood, sampled less than 30 months after vaccination. CDR3 amino acids: CSATPGTSGVSWYEQYF. CDR3 sequence (DNA): TGCAGTGCTACTCCCGGGACTAGCGGGGTCTCTTGGTACGAGCAGTACTTC.